This section outlines one T cell receptor (beta chain) sequence together with its context. In its sample, this clonotype was seen once. It has no known antigen specificity. No base-level quality is on record; no much larger clone is a single base apart. To prepare the library, 5' RACE was applied. The data were produced on an Illumina HiSeq 2500. A second roughly 6 to 12 cycle PCR used a sample-barcoded 5' primer and a J-beta primer mix. A unique molecular identifier was introduced onto each TCR beta cDNA molecule by a template-switch 5' adaptor carrying 12 random nucleotides. Each sample yielded at least 3 million CDR3-containing paired-end reads. All of the RNA was converted into first-strand cDNA using the Mint cDNA synthesis kit, with a TRBC-specific oligonucleotide serving as the primer. All cDNA was treated with uracil-DNA glycosylase and then went through a first 18-cycle PCR with the universal primers M1SS and BC2_uni_R. The paper's processing steps were these. For normalization, 1 million high-quality reads were randomly selected from each sample, with every read carrying a distinct molecular identifier. Reads sharing molecular identifiers were discarded rather than binned into consensus sequences. MiTCR, set to a Q25 quality threshold and the strictest error-elimination algorithm, was used for CDR3 identification, clonotype clustering and error correction. A nonparametric unseen species model with Euler transformation was used to estimate a lower bound on total TCR beta diversity. TCRdb applied fastp at Q25 and MiXCR to the public reads, then kept only in-frame beta chains. Rows are combined by CDR3 protein, so each entry shows the most common genes and DNA. The V and J calls shown here were made by TCRdb, not taken from the authors' results. The sample table records 950,000 to 1,200,000 distinct CDR3 sequences; roughly two fifths of these occur just once. Around 13% of the sample is held by the ten biggest clonotypes.

The sample belongs to a study of blood T cells in healthy people across ages (dated by TCRdb to between 2014 and 2016). Background on the whole study: In model experiments, roughly one uniquely barcoded TCR beta cDNA molecule per two T cells was captured by template switching. To avoid experimental bias, donors of different ages were spread randomly across the sequencing lanes. The study measured age-related changes in TCR beta repertoire diversity using deep sequencing normalized with unique cDNA molecular identifiers. For two donors (one aged 18 to 30 and one aged 80 or older), the study analyzed two additional independent replicas of 1 million unique cDNA reads from the same blood draw. Donors were grouped into four age groups: young (average about 15 years), middle-aged (39), aged (approximately 58) and long-lived (approximately 75).

The donors were about 40 Caucasian individuals from Russia, aged about 6 to 100 years, who were systemically healthy. Each donor gave ten milliliters of peripheral blood, collected into EDTA-treated Vacutainer tubes. Ficoll-Paque density-gradient centrifugation was used to isolate PBMCs, with at least 7 million per sample. Trizol reagent was used to extract total RNA from the PBMCs, yielding at least 5 micrograms per sample. The percentages of naive CD45RAhigh/CD27high T cells were determined by flow cytometry on a PBMC aliquot from every donor. The investigation overall reported the following: The CMV infection status of donors was not known, potentially confounding age-related changes in expanded clonotypes. There was a strong correlation between observed TCR beta diversity and the percentage of naive T cells measured by flow cytometry. Conclusive comparison of naive and antigen-experienced compartments was prevented by the profiling of bulk unsorted PBMCs. As age increased, observed TCR beta diversity per million T cells dropped in a roughly linear way, and a significant reduction was already evident by age about 40. Estimates of total diversity based on one million sequenced T cells were regarded as lower bounds and as underestimates. Compared with the aged group, more naive CD4+ T cells, fewer expanded clones and increased TCR diversity were shown by the long-lived group, suggesting age selection.

The sample comprised blood. The source is a man aged 18 to 29 in good health.

The nucleotides are TGTGCCAGCAGCCCAGGGGACAGGAGAAATCAGCCCCAGCATTTT. It translates to CASSPGDRRNQPQHF. Recombination joined TRBV7-8 with TRBJ1-5; TRBD1 agrees with 8 junctional bases. Germline trimming amounts to 5 bases on V and 4 bases on J, with 7 as the count of junction bases outside the gene matches. The germline V gene provides CDR1 SGHVS and CDR2 FQNEAQ. From cysteine to phenylalanine, the CDR3 is 15 amino acids long. The kept DNA is CDR3 alone, 45 bases in frame from the first base.